Following are 13 T cell receptor beta chains from one sample sequenced in a study of blood T cell repertoires in COVID-19. Sequencing was performed with immunoSEQ multiplex PCR; in TCRdb, only in-frame clones are kept and a portion is missing. Among over 400,000 clones listed, 85% to 90% were seen once. Sequencing input: peripheral blood. The receptors here all came from a woman aged 45-65 years with COVID-19, enrolled during active disease.

This chain uses TRBV11-2 with TRBJ2-1; D not resolved. Germline V CDR1 and CDR2: SGHAT, FQNNGV. The CDR3 contains 11 residues. Trimming removed 6 bases at V and 7 bases at J, with 7 bases between. The CDR3: CASSRENEQFF. CDR3 bases: TGTGCCAGCAGTCGAGAGAATGAGCAGTTCTTC.

In its sample, this clone was seen a few times. The chain is built from TRBV28 and TRBJ1-5, with a tentative D call TRBD1 (6 bases). Germline V CDR1 and CDR2: MDHEN, SYDVKM. The CDR3 is 13 residues long. V lost 11 bases, J lost 3 bases, and 14 bases lay in between. CDR3 nucleotide sequence: TGTGCCGGAACCCGGGACACCAATCAGCCCCAGCATTTT. Translated, it gives CAGTRDTNQPQHF.

This sequence joins TRBV30 and TRBJ1-2, with 10 bases fitting TRBD1. The CDR3 consists of 13 residues. Per the germline V gene, CDR1 is GTSNPN and CDR2 is SVGIG (reference sequence). With V trimmed by 1 base and J by 10 bases, 6 bases remained unmatched. CDR3 coding DNA: TGTGCCTGGAGTGGGGACAGGGGAGGATCCTACACCTTC. This sequence encodes CAWSGDRGGSYTF. The complete variable domain, with remaining parts taken from reference TRBV30 and TRBJ1-2, reads SQTIHQWPATLVQPVGSPLSLECTVEGTSNPNLYWYRQAAGRGLQLLFYSVGIGQISSEVPQNLSASRPQDRQFILSSKKLLLSDSGFYLCAWSGDRGGSYTFGSGTRLTVV.

J is TRBJ2-1 and V is TRBV10-1, with TRBD2 matching over 7 bases. Germline-derived CDR1 and CDR2 are WNHNN and SYGVQD (reference sequence). This CDR3 has 14 amino acids. Trimming cost V 4 bases and J 8 bases; bases outside gene matches: 8. CDR3 loop: CASSASTRGDEQFF. The CDR3 DNA reads TGCGCCAGCAGTGCGTCGACCCGGGGGGATGAGCAGTTCTTC.

This clone was detected once. This chain uses TRBV4-2 with TRBJ2-1, with 11 positions matching TRBD2. V trimming: 1 base; J trimming: 9 bases; junction bases outside the gene matches: 14. This CDR3 comprises 18 residues. Germline V gives CDR1 LGHNA, CDR2 YNFKEQ. CDR3 DNA sequence: TGTGCCAGCAGCCAAGCCCCGGGACTAGCGGAGCCTGGAGGTGAGCAGTTCTTC. As protein: CASSQAPGLAEPGGEQFF.

The gene calls are TRBV11-2 and TRBJ2-7, with 10 bases aligning to TRBD2. This CDR3 comprises 16 residues. The V segment lost 7 bases and the J segment 4 bases; nucleotides outside the gene matches: 13. Looked up from germline, CDR1 is SGHAT and CDR2 is FQNNGV. The chain's CDR3 is CASTRNRAGGRYEQYF. The CDR3 DNA follows: TGTGCCAGCACCCGTAATCGAGCGGGGGGGCGGTACGAGCAGTACTTC.

The chain is built from TRBV6-1 and TRBJ1-2, with TRBD1 matching over 8 bases. V lost 3 bases and J lost 5; bases outside the gene matches: 5. This CDR3 has 14 residues. Germline V lookup: CDR1 MNHNS, CDR2 SASEGT. Here the CDR3 DNA reads TGTGCCAGCAGTGAGTCCGGGACAGGATATGGCTACACCTTC. It is translated as CASSESGTGYGYTF.

The V call is TRBV4-1, the J call TRBJ2-7, with D possibly being TRBD1 (5 bases). V was clipped by 9 bases and J by 1 base, with 16 bases between them. Per the germline V gene, CDR1 is MGHRA and CDR2 is YSYEKL. The CDR3 covers 14 residues. The CDR3 protein is CASFRTPVSYEQYF. The CDR3 DNA sequence: TGCGCCAGTTTCCGGACACCGGTATCCTACGAGCAGTACTTC.

V gene TRBV27 combines with J gene TRBJ2-1; TRBD2 aligns across 12 bases. Germline V gene lookup returns CDR1 MNHEY and CDR2 SMNVEV (reference sequence). The length of the CDR3 is 16 residues. Trimming cost V 4 bases and J 9 bases; bases outside gene matches: 10. As DNA, the CDR3 is TGTGCCAGCAGTTCGTACCTAGCGGGGGGGCACCCTGAGCAGTTCTTC. Protein sequence: CASSSYLAGGHPEQFF.

The rearrangement joins TRBV30 to TRBJ1-1; D is uncertain. The germline gives CDR1 GTSNPN, CDR2 SVGIG (reference sequence). V was trimmed by 5 bases and J by 10 bases, leaving 11 bases between them. CDR3 length: 10 residues. As DNA, the CDR3 is TGTGCCTGGGGAGAAACGGGAGCTTTCTTT. It yields the protein CAWGETGAFF.

This rearrangement joins TRBV6-5 to TRBJ1-5; D not certain. CDR1 MNHEY and CDR2 SVGAGI come from the germline V gene. V lost 5 bases, J lost 7 bases, and 15 bases lay in between. The CDR3 length is 14 residues. CDR3 DNA: TGTGCCAGCAGTCGCGGTCTGGTCGGGCAGCCCCAGCATTTT. This gives the protein CASSRGLVGQPQHF.

The count of this clone is one. V is TRBV7-9 and J is TRBJ2-7; TRBD2 aligns across 13 bases. V trimming: 5 bases; J trimming: 5 bases; junction bases outside the gene matches: 3. The V gene's germline CDR1 is SEHNR and CDR2 FQNEAQ (reference sequence). The CDR3 has 14 amino acids. In DNA form, the CDR3 reads TGTGCCAGCAGCCCTGGGACTAGCGGGAACGAGCAGTACTTC. Its translation: CASSPGTSGNEQYF.

The chain recombines TRBV4-2 with TRBJ1-2; 9 positions match TRBD1. This CDR3 has 16 amino acids. The germline CDR1 and CDR2 sequences are LGHNA and YNFKEQ. J lost 0 bases, V lost 3 bases, and 5 bases had no gene match. The CDR3 nucleotides read TGTGCCAGCAGCCAGACTGGGACAGGGACTAACTATGGCTACACCTTC. Its protein is CASSQTGTGTNYGYTF.